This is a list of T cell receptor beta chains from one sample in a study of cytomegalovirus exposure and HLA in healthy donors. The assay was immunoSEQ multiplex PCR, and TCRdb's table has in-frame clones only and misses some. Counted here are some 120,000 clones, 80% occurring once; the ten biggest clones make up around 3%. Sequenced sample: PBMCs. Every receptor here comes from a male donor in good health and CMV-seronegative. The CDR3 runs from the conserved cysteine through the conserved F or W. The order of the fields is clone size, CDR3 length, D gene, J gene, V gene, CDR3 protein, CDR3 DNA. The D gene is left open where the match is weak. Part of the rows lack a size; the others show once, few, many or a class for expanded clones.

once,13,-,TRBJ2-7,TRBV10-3,CAISDAGADEQYF,TGTGCCATCAGTGATGCAGGGGCGGACGAGCAGTACTTC
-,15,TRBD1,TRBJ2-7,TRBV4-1,CASSPLTGTIYEQYF,TGCGCCAGCAGCCCACTGACAGGGACAATCTACGAGCAGTACTTC
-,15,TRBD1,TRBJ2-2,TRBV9,CASSRTGANTGELFF,TGTGCCAGCAGTAGGACAGGGGCGAACACCGGGGAGCTGTTTTTT
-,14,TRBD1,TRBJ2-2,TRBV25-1,CASSGQGATGELFF,TGTGCCAGCAGCGGACAGGGGGCCACCGGGGAGCTGTTTTTT
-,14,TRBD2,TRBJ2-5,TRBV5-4,CASSPAGVQETQYF,TGTGCCAGCAGCCCAGCGGGAGTGCAAGAGACCCAGTACTTC
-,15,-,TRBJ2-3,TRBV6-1,CASIFGVTSTDTQYF,TGTGCCAGCATTTTCGGGGTCACTAGCACAGATACGCAGTATTTT
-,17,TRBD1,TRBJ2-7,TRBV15,CATSRGQGLRIAYEQYF,TGTGCCACCAGCAGGGGACAGGGGCTTAGAATCGCCTACGAGCAGTACTTC
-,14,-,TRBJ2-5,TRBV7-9,CASSDLTGARSQYF,TGTGCCAGCAGCGACTTGACAGGCGCGAGGTCCCAGTACTTC
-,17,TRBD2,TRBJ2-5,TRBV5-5,CASSRPTSGGPKETQYF,TGTGCCAGCAGCAGACCAACTAGCGGGGGGCCTAAAGAGACCCAGTACTTC
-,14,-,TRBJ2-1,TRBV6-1,CASMARGIYNEQFF,TGTGCCAGCATGGCCAGGGGAATTTACAATGAGCAGTTCTTC
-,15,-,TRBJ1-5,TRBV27,CASSLTTLADQPQHF,TGTGCCAGCAGTTTGACGACTCTCGCCGATCAGCCCCAGCATTTT
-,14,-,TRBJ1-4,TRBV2,CASSGAAANEKLFF,TGTGCCAGCAGTGGGGCAGCTGCTAATGAAAAACTGTTTTTT
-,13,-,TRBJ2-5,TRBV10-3,CAISARMIETQYF,TGTGCCATCAGTGCTAGGATGATAGAGACCCAGTACTTC
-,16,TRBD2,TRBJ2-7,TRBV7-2,CASSLRLAGTSYEQYF,TGTGCCAGCAGCTTAAGACTAGCGGGGACCTCCTACGAGCAGTACTTC
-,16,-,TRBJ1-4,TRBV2,CASIIHPAQTNEKLFF,TGTGCCAGCATCATTCATCCGGCACAGACTAATGAAAAACTGTTTTTT
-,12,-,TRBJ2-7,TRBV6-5,CASSSSLGEQYF,TGTGCCAGCAGTTCCTCCCTCGGGGAGCAGTACTTC
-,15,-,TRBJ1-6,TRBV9,CASSGTGTSNSPLHF,TGTGCCAGCAGCGGCACCGGGACATCGAATTCACCCCTCCACTTT
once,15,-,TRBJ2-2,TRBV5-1,CASSWGDHNTGELFF,TGCGCCAGCAGCTGGGGAGACCATAACACCGGGGAGCTGTTTTTT
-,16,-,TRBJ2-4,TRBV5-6,CASSFWALIAKNIQYF,TGTGCCAGCAGCTTTTGGGCGCTAATAGCCAAAAACATTCAGTACTTC
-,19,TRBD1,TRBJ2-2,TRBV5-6,CASSTPGQDFGLWTGELFF,TGTGCCAGCAGCACGCCGGGACAGGATTTCGGGTTATGGACCGGGGAGCTGTTTTTT
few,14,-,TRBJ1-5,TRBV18,CASSNGNSNQPQHF,TGTGCCAGCTCGAACGGGAATAGCAATCAGCCCCAGCATTTT
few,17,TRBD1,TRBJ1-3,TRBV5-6,CASSTEGQGARGNTIYF,TGTGCCAGCAGCACGGAGGGACAGGGGGCGCGTGGAAACACCATATATTTT
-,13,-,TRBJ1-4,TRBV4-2,CASSQPTGEKLFF,TGTGCCAGCAGCCAACCAACAGGGGAAAAACTGTTTTTT
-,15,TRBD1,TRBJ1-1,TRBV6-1,CASSPGTGIFTEAFF,TGTGCCAGCAGTCCCGGGACAGGGATTTTCACTGAAGCTTTCTTT
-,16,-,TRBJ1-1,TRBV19,CASSIRREAFNTEAFF,TGTGCCAGTAGTATTAGGCGAGAGGCTTTTAACACTGAAGCTTTCTTT
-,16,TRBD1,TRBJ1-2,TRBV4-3,CASSQEQRQGVGGYTF,TGCGCCAGCAGCCAAGAACAACGACAGGGGGTGGGTGGCTACACCTTC
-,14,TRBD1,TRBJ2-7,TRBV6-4,CASSDTTGVGKQYF,TGTGCCAGCAGTGACACGACAGGGGTGGGTAAGCAGTACTTC
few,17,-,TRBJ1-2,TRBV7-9,CSSTFRGAPTPLHGYTF,TGTTCCAGCACCTTCAGAGGAGCCCCTACCCCACTCCATGGCTACACCTTC
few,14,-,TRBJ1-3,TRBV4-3,CASSQDGMRNTIYF,TGCGCCAGCAGCCAAGACGGGATGAGAAACACCATATATTTT
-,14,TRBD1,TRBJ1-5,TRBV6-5,CASSTRDSDQPQHF,TGTGCCAGCAGCACCCGGGACAGCGATCAGCCCCAGCATTTT
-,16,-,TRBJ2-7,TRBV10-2,CASSESLGPVGHEQYF,TGCGCCAGCAGTGAGTCGTTGGGGCCGGTGGGCCACGAGCAGTACTTC
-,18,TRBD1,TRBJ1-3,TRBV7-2,CASSSRQGRLISGNTIYF,TGTGCCAGCAGCTCACGACAGGGCCGCCTAATCTCTGGAAACACCATATATTTT
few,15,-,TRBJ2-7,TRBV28,CASSLGGIPSYEQYF,TGTGCCAGCAGTTTAGGGGGGATACCTTCCTACGAGCAGTACTTC
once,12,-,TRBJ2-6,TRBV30,CACSPGANVLTF,TGTGCCTGTAGCCCCGGGGCCAACGTCCTGACTTTC
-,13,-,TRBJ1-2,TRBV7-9,CASSPTGPDGYTF,TGTGCCAGCAGCCCCACAGGGCCCGATGGCTACACCTTC
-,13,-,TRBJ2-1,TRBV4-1,CASSAGPYNEQFF,TGCGCCAGCAGCGCAGGGCCATACAATGAGCAGTTCTTC